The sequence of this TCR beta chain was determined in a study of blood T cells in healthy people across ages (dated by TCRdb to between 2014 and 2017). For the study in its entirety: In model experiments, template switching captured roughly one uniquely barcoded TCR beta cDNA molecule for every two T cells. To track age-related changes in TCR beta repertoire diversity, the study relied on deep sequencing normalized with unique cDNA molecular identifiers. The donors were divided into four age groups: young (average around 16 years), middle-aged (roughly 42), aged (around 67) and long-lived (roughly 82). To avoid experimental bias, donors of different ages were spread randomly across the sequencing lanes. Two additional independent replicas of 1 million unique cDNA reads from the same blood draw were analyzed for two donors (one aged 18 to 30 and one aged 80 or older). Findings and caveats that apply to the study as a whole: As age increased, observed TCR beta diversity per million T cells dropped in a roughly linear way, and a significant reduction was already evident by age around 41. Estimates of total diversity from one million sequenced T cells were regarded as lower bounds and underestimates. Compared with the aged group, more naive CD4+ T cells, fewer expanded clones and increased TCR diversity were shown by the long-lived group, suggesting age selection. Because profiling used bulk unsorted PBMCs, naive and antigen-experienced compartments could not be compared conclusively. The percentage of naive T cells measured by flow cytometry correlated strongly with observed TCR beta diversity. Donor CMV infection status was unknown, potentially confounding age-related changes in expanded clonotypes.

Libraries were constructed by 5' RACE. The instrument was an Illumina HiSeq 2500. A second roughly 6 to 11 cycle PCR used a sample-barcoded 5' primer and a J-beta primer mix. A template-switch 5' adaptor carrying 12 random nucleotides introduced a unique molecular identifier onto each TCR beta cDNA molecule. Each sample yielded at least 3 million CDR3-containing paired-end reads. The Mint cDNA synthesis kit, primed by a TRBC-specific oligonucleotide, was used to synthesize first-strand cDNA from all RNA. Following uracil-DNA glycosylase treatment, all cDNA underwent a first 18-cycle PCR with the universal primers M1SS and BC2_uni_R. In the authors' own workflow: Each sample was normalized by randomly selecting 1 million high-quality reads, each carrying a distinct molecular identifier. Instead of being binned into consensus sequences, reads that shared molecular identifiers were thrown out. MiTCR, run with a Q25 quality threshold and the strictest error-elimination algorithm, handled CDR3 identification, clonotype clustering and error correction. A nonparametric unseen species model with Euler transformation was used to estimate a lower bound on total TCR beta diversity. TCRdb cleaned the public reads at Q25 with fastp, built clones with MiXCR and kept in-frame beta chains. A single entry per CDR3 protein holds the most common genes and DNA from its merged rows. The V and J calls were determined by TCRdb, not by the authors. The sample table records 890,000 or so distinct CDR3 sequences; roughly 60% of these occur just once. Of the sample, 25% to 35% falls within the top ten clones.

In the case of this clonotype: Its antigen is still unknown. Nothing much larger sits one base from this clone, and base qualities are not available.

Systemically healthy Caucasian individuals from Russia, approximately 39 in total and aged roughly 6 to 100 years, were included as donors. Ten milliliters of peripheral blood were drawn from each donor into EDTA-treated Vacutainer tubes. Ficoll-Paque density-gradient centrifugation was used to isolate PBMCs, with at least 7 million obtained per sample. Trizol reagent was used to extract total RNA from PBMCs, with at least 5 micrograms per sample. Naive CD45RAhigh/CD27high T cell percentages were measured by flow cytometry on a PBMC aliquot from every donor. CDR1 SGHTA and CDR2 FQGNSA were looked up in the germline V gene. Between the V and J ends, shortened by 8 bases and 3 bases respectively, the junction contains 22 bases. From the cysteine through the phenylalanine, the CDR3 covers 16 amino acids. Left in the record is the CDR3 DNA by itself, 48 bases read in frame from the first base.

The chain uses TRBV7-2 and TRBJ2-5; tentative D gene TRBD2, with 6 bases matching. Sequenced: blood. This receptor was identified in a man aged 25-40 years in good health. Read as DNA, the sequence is TGTGCCAGCCGGCGGGACGGCAGACTAGGAGAAGAGACCCAGTACTTC. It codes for CASRRDGRLGEETQYF.